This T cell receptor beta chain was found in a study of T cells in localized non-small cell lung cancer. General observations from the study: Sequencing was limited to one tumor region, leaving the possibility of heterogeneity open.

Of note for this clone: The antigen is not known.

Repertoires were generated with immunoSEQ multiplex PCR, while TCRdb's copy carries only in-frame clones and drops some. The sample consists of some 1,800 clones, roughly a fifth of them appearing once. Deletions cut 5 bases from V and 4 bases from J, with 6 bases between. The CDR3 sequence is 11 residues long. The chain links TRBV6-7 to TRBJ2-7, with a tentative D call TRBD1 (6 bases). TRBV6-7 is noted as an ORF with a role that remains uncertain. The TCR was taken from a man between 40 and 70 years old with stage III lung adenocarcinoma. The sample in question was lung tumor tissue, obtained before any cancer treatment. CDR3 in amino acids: CASSDRYEQYF. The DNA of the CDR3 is TGTGCCAGCAGTGACAGGTACGAGCAGTACTTC.